A single sample gave rise to the 5 T cell receptor beta chains below, sequenced in a study of siplizumab effects on memory and regulatory T cells. Assay: immunoSEQ multiplex PCR; the TCRdb copy retains only in-frame clones and omits some. This sample carries about 97,000 clones, about nine tenths of them seen once, and the ten largest clones take around 12%. The specimen sequenced was non-Treg CD4+ T cells sorted from blood. These receptor sequences come from a human donor in good health.

The count of this clone is one. The chain recombines TRBV5-4 with TRBJ2-5; no definite D call. CDR1 and CDR2 (germline): SGHNT, YYREEE (reference sequence). The CDR3 is 14 amino acids. V was clipped by 0 bases and J by 1 base, with 7 bases between them. CDR3 coding DNA: TGTGCCAGCAGCTTGGTGTCTACCCAAGAGACCCAGTACTTC. Its protein is CASSLVSTQETQYF.

This chain uses TRBV11-2 with TRBJ1-2; possible D gene TRBD1, 5 bases. Germline V CDR1 and CDR2: SGHAT, FQNNGV. The CDR3 totals 14 residues. V was cut by 3 bases and J by 8 bases, with 16 bases left in between. The DNA of the CDR3 is TGTGCCAGCAGCTTGGGGCTTGGGTTGGGGGGCTACACCTTC. Its protein is CASSLGLGLGGYTF.

The chain is built from TRBV5-4 and TRBJ1-3; 7 bases line up with TRBD1. This CDR3 has 16 amino acids. V shed 4 bases, J shed 4 bases, and the junction held 11 bases outside the gene matches. Germline CDR1 is SGHNT and CDR2 is YYREEE (reference sequence). In nucleotides, the CDR3 is TGTGCCAGCAGCAACCGGAGACAGGGAACAGGAAACACCATATATTTT. Translation gives CASSNRRQGTGNTIYF.

The gene calls are TRBV6-1 and TRBJ2-4; a possible D gene is TRBD2 (7 bases). Germline-derived CDR1 and CDR2 are MNHNS and SASEGT. This CDR3 has 14 residues. The ends were cut back, 7 bases at V and 6 bases at J, with 16 bases in the middle. Here the CDR3 DNA reads TGTGCCAGCACCCAAAAGGGGGGGGGAAACATTCAGTACTTC. Translating gives CASTQKGGGNIQYF.

The V and J genes are TRBV4-1 and TRBJ2-1, with D possibly being TRBD1 (6 bases). The length of the CDR3 is 17 residues. Looked up from germline, CDR1 is MGHRA and CDR2 is YSYEKL. V was cut by 5 bases and J by 5 bases, with 22 bases left in between. CDR3 DNA: TGCGCCAGCAGCTATTCATTTTCGGGACAACTACACAATGAGCAGTTCTTC. Protein sequence: CASSYSFSGQLHNEQFF.